A single sample gave rise to the 10 T cell receptor beta chains below, sequenced in a study of metastatic and nonmetastatic thyroid tumors. MiXCR reprocessed the PCR reads for TCRdb. The sample has 8,000 or so clones; about a quarter are singletons. The entire patient cohort was treatment-naive prior to thyroid surgery. The sample comprised adjacent normal tissue. The receptors derive from a female donor with papillary thyroid cancer or a benign thyroid nodule (not recorded which). Some clones in this sample may be carry-over from other donors' samples.

The V and J genes are TRBV25-1 and TRBJ2-2, with D perhaps matching TRBD1 (6 bases). This CDR3 contains 16 residues. Germline CDR1 reads MGHDK; CDR2 reads SYGVNS. The V end was cut by 2 bases, the J end by 4 bases, with 14 bases between. The CDR3, as DNA: TGTGCCAGCAGTGAAAGTCCTGTGGACAGCACCGGGGAGCTGTTTTTT. Protein: CASSESPVDSTGELFF.

This clone turned up a few times. This chain uses TRBV6-1 with TRBJ1-5, with a tentative D call TRBD1 (6 bases). V was shortened by 8 bases and J by 3 bases, with 14 bases between the two germline ends. From germline, CDR1 is MNHNS and CDR2 SASEGT. CDR3 length equals 14 residues. The CDR3 spells CASHPQGNNQPQHF. The CDR3 bases are TGTGCCAGCCACCCACAGGGAAACAATCAGCCCCAGCATTTT.

This clone came up many times. The rearrangement links TRBV4-2 to TRBJ2-3; possibly TRBD2 for D (6 bases). Per germline, CDR1 LGHNA and CDR2 YNFKEQ. Deletions cut 1 base from V and 3 bases from J, with 14 bases between. The CDR3 covers 16 residues. The DNA of the CDR3 is TGTGCCAGCAGCCAAGGCTCGGGGGAAAGGACAGATACGCAGTATTTT. It yields the protein CASSQGSGERTDTQYF.

This clone was seen at least ten times. This clone may be a read error of a much larger clone one base away. The identical CDR3 is also encoded by other nucleotide sequences in the sample. V gene TRBV20-1 combines with J gene TRBJ2-7; no clear D gene. Deletions cut 4 bases from V and 4 bases from J, with 8 bases between. The CDR3 totals 11 residues. Per the germline V gene, CDR1 is DFQATT and CDR2 is SNEGSKA (reference sequence). CDR3 nucleotides: TGCAGTGCTAACCGGTATTACGAGCAGTACTTC. Amino acids: CSANRYYEQYF.

This clone was counted ten times or more. The chain employs TRBV7-6 and TRBJ1-1; TRBD1 might be the D (6 bases). This CDR3 is built from 17 residues. The germline V gene encodes CDR1 SGHVS and CDR2 FNYEAQ. Trimming took 1 base from V and 0 from J, leaving 15 bases between them. The CDR3, as DNA: TGTGCCAGCAGCTTAGTAGGGACAAGACTCATGAACACTGAAGCTTTCTTT. Amino acid sequence: CASSLVGTRLMNTEAFF. The whole variable domain, remainder taken from reference TRBV7-6 and TRBJ1-1, is GAGVSQSPRYKVTKRGQDVALRCDPISGHVSLYWYRQALGQGPEFLTYFNYEAQQDKSGLPNDRFSAERPEGSISTLTIQRTEQRDSAMYRCASSLVGTRLMNTEAFFGQGTRLTVV.

This clone was detected only once. The chain uses TRBV20-1 and TRBJ1-1; D might be TRBD1 (5 bases). This CDR3 spans 14 amino acids. CDR1 is DFQATT, CDR2 SNEGSKA, per germline (reference sequence). Trimming cost V 3 bases and J 0 bases, with 11 bases left between them. The CDR3 DNA follows: TGCAGTGCTAGGTCCGGCAGGGTGAACACTGAAGCTTTCTTT. Its translation is CSARSGRVNTEAFF.

This clone was observed at least ten times. The genes are TRBV11-2 and TRBJ2-1; 8 bases match TRBD1. This CDR3 has 15 amino acids. Germline loops: CDR1 SGHAT, CDR2 FQNNGV. V lost 5 bases and J lost 7; bases outside the gene matches: 10. The CDR3 DNA sequence: TGTGCCAGCAGCCCAGCAATGGACAGGGTAAATGAGCAGTTCTTC. The encoded protein is CASSPAMDRVNEQFF.

With respect to this clone: One junction end does not reproduce the germline sequence, and a read error may be involved. This CDR3 is CASSQEGGGNHPQHF. In nucleotides, the CDR3 is TGTGCCAGCAGCCAGGAGGGTGGAGGCAATCATCCCCAGCATTTT. The chain employs TRBV6-1 and TRBJ1-5; D is undetermined. CDR1 MNHNS and CDR2 SASEGT come from the germline V gene. This CDR3 is built from 15 residues.

By share, this clone ranks as medium-sized. This rearrangement joins TRBV28 to TRBJ1-4; D ambiguous. CDR3 size: 13 residues. The germline V gene has CDR1 MDHEN and CDR2 SYDVKM. V was pared by 10 bases and J by 5 bases, with 14 bases between. CDR3 DNA: TGTGCCACCCATCCGGCGGGGAATGAAAAACTGTTTTTT. Amino acids: CATHPAGNEKLFF.

The chain uses TRBV9 and TRBJ1-2; the D is unclear. V was shortened by 6 bases and J by 8 bases, with 20 bases between the two germline ends. CDR3 length: 14 residues. The germline CDR1 and CDR2 sequences are SGDLS and YYNGEE. The CDR3 DNA follows: TGTGCCAGCATCGTGATTGAAGGGTCCGGAGGCTACACCTTC. It codes for CASIVIEGSGGYTF.